The source of this T cell receptor beta chain is a study of blood T cell repertoires in COVID-19. Assay used: immunoSEQ multiplex PCR; TCRdb lists only in-frame clones, some missing. The sample contains 75,000 to 90,000 clones, 86% of which appear only once. The CDR3 consists of 15 residues. Trimming removed 5 bases at V and 0 bases at J, with 12 bases between. Per germline, CDR1 SGHNT and CDR2 YENEEA. V is TRBV11-3 and J is TRBJ2-3, with a tentative D call TRBD2 (6 bases). The sample was peripheral blood. This clonotype was sampled from a man aged 50-60 years with active COVID-19. The CDR3 loop reads CASSRTGDSTDTQYF. CDR3 in DNA: TGTGCCAGCAGCCGAACGGGGGATAGCACAGATACGCAGTATTTT.